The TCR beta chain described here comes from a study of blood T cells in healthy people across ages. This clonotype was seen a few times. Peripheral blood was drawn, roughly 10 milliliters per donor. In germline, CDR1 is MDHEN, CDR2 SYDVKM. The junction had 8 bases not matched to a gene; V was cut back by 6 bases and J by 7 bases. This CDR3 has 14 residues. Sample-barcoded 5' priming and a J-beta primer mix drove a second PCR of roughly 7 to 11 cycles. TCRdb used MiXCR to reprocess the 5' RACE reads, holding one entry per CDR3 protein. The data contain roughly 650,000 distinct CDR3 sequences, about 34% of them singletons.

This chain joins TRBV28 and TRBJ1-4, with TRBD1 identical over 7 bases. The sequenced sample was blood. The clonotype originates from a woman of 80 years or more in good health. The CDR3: CASSETGSTEKLFF. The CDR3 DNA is TGTGCCAGCAGCGAGACAGGGTCGACTGAAAAACTGTTTTTT.